The subject of this entry is one TCR beta chain. As yet, its antigen is unknown. This sample stems from a study of shared clonotypes between healthy human individuals. Study-wide results and caveats: Represented diversity (both genetic and exposure-history) was limited by the small number of donors. Sorted-subset samples were not fully sequenced, rarefaction indicated. The expectation was that sequencing depth would affect clonotype sharing among donors.

CD45RO-negative, CCR7-positively selected cells formed the naive CD8 fraction, excluding terminally differentiated effector memory CD45RA+ cells. In the original processing: Without quality scores, immunoSEQ junctional reads could not be filtered like full-length reads. The repertoire was sequenced with immunoSEQ multiplex PCR; TCRdb's copy has only in-frame clones and lacks some. The V and J calls and clone size are taken from that table; D and trimming were inferred from the DNA. This sample has around 600,000 clones; about 95% occur once, and the top ten carry 0.11%. Sequencing input: naive CD8+ T cells sorted from blood. The receptor comes from a woman aged 25 to 39 in good health.

The CDR3 DNA reads TGCAGCGTTGAAGTAGCGGGATACTACGAGCAGTACTTC. Its translation: CSVEVAGYYEQYF. The chain employs TRBV29-1 and TRBJ2-7, with 8 bases aligning to TRBD2. Trimming removed 1 base from V and 3 bases from J; junction bases left unmatched: 2. Per germline, CDR1 SQVTM and CDR2 ANQGSEA. The CDR3 consists of 13 residues.